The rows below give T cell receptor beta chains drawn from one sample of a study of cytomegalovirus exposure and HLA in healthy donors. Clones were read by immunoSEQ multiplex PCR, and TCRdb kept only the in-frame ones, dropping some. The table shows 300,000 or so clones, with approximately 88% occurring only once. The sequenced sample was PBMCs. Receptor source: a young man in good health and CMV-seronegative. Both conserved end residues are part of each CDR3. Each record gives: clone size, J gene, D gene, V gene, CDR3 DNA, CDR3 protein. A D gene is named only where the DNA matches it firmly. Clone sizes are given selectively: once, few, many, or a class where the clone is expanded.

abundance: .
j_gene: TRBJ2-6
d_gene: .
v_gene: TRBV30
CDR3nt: TGTGCCTGGAGTGTAGGAATACTAACTGGGGCCAACGTCCTGACTTTC
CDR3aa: CAWSVGILTGANVLTF

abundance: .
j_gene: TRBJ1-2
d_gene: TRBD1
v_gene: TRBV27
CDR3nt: TGTGCCAGCAGTTTATCCCGGACAGGGACGAGCTATGGCTACACCTTC
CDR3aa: CASSLSRTGTSYGYTF

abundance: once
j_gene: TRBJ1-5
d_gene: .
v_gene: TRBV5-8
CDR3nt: TGTGCCAGCAGCTTGGCCTGGCGGGAGCCCCAGCATTTT
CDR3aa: CASSLAWREPQHF

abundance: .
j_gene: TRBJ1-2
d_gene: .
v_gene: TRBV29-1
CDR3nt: TGCAGCGCCGAGCCCGGACAGAATAATGGCTACACCTTC
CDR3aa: CSAEPGQNNGYTF

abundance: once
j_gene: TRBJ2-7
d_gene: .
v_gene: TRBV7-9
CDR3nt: TGTGCCAGCAGCCAGAAGGAGTCCTCCTACGAGCAGTACTTC
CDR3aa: CASSQKESSYEQYF

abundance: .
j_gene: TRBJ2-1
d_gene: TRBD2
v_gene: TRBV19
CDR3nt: TGTGCCAGTAGTTTCGGACTAGCGGGGGGGCCGGGAGGTGAGCAGTTCTTC
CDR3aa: CASSFGLAGGPGGEQFF

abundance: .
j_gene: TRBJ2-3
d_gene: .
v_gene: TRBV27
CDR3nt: TGTGCCAGCAGCACGTGGGCCACAGATACGCAGTATTTT
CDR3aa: CASSTWATDTQYF

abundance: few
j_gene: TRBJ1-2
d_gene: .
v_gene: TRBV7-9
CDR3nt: TGTGCCAGCAGCCCTGGACTGGGGATGGTTGGCTACACCTTC
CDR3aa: CASSPGLGMVGYTF

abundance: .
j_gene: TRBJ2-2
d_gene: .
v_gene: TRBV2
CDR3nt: TGTGCCAGCAGTGAAATCTGGAACACCGGGGAGCTGTTTTTT
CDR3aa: CASSEIWNTGELFF

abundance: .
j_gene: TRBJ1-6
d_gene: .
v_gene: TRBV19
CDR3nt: TGTGCCAGTAGTTCAGGGCTTAATTCACCCCTCCACTTT
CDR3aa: CASSSGLNSPLHF

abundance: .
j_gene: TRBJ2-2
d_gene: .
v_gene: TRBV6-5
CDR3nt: TGTGCCAGCAGTTACCCCTACAACACCGGGGAGCTGTTTTTT
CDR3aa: CASSYPYNTGELFF

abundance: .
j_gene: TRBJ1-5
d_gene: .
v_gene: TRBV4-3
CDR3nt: TGCGCCAGCAGCCAAGATCGGGGGGGAGGTCAGCCCCAGCATTTT
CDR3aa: CASSQDRGGGQPQHF

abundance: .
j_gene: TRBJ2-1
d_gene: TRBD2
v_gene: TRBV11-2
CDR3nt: TGTGCCAGCAGCAATGGACTAGCGGGGTTTGGTGAGCAGTTCTTC
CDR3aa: CASSNGLAGFGEQFF

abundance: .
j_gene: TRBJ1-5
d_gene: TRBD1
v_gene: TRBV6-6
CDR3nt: TGTGCCAGCAGTAGCCAGGGGGCTGGCAATCAGCCCCAGCATTTT
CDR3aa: CASSSQGAGNQPQHF

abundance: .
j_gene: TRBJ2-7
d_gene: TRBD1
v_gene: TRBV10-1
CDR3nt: TGCGCCAGCAGTGAGTCGATTGGACAGGGGACCTACGAGCAGTACTTC
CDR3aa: CASSESIGQGTYEQYF

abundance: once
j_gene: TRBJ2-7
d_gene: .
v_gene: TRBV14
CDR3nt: TGTGCCAGCAGCCAAGTGACAGCGTCCTACGAGCAGTACTTC
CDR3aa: CASSQVTASYEQYF

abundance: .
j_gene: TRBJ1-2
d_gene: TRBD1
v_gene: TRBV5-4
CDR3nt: TGTGCCAGCAGCCCTCCAGGACAGGGCCCAAATGGCTACACCTTC
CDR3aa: CASSPPGQGPNGYTF

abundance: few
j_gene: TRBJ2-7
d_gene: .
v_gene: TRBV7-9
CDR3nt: TGTGCCAGCAGCCTGACAGACTACGAGCAGTACTTC
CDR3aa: CASSLTDYEQYF

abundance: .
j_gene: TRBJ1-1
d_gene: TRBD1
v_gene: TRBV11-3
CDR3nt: TGTGCCAGCAGCTTAGGACAGGGGAACACTGAAGCTTTCTTT
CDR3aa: CASSLGQGNTEAFF

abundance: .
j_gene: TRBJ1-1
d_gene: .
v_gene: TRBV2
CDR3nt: TGTGCCAGCCGGTACGAGGAGAACACTGAAGCTTTCTTT
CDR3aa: CASRYEENTEAFF

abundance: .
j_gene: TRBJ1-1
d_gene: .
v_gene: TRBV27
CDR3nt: TGTGCCAGCAGTTTGACAGGCCCGAACACTGAAGCTTTCTTT
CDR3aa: CASSLTGPNTEAFF

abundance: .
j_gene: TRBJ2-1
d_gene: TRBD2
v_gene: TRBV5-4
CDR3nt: TGTGCCAGCAGCCCGGGAGGGACCTACAATGAGCAGTTCTTC
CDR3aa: CASSPGGTYNEQFF

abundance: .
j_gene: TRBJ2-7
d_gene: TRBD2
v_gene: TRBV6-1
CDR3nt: TGTGCCAGCAGTGCTCCGGGACTAGCGGGGCCCGAGCAGTACTTC
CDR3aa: CASSAPGLAGPEQYF

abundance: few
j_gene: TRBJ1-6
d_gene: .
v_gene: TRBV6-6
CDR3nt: TGTGCCAGCACCTTATCGGGGTTTTCACCCCTCCACTTT
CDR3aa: CASTLSGFSPLHF

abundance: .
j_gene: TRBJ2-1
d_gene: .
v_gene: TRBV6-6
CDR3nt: TGTGCCAGCACGGACGGGATACGGGAGCAGTTCTTC
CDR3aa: CASTDGIREQFF

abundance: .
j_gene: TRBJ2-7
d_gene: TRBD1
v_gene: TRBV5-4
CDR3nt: TGTGCCAGCAGCTCCACTGCCGGGACAGACCACTACGAGCAGTACTTC
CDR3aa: CASSSTAGTDHYEQYF

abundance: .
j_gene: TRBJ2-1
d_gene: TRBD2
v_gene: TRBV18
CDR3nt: TGTGCCAGCTCACCAGCGGGACTAGCGGGGGGGAGTGAGCAGTTCTTC
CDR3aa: CASSPAGLAGGSEQFF

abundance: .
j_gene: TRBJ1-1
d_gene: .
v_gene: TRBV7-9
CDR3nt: TGTGCCAGCAGCTTAGTGGTGTCTACCCTAAACACTGAAGCTTTCTTT
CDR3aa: CASSLVVSTLNTEAFF

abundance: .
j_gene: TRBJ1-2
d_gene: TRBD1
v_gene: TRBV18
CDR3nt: TGTGCCAGCTCACCCACCGGGACAGGGTACGGCTACACCTTC
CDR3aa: CASSPTGTGYGYTF

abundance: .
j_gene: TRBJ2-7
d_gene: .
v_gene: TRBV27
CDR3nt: TGTGCCAGCAGTTTATCTGTGTCTACCGCCTACGAGCAGTACTTC
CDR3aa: CASSLSVSTAYEQYF

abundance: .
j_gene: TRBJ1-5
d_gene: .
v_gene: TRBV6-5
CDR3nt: TGTGCCAGCAGTTACTCAGGGGTGTGGGGCAATCAGCCCCAGCATTTT
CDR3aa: CASSYSGVWGNQPQHF

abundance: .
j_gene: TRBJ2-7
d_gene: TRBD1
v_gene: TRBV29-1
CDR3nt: TGCAGCGTTGAGAACCGACAGGGGGCTTTCGAGCAGTACTTC
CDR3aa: CSVENRQGAFEQYF

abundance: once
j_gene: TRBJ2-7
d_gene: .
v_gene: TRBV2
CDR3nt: TGTGCCAGCAGGCGGACAGCGGTATCCTACGAGCAGTACTTC
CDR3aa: CASRRTAVSYEQYF

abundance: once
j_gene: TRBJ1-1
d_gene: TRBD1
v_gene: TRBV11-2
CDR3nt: TGTGCCAGCAGGAATCCGGGACAGGAAGCTTTCTTT
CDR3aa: CASRNPGQEAFF

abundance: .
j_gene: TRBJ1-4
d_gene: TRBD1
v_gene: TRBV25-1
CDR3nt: TGTGCCAGCAGCCATGACAGGGGGCTAACTAATGAAAAACTGTTTTTT
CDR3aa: CASSHDRGLTNEKLFF

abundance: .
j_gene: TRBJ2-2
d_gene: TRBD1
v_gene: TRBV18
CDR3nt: TGTGCCAGCTCAGCGGACAGGACTGACACCGGGGAGCTGTTTTTT
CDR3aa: CASSADRTDTGELFF

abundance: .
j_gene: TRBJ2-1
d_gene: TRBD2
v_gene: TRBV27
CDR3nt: TGTGCCAGCAGTTTTGTAAGCGGGGGGCCATCCTACAATGAGCAGTTCTTC
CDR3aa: CASSFVSGGPSYNEQFF

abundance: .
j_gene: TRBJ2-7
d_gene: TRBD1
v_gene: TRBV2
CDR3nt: TGTGCCAGCAGTCCCGCGTTGACAGGGAATAGGTACGAGCAGTACTTC
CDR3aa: CASSPALTGNRYEQYF

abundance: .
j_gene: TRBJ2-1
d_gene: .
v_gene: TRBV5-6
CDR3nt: TGTGCCAGCAGCTTGGCTCGGGGGATCGGTGAGCAGTTCTTC
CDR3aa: CASSLARGIGEQFF

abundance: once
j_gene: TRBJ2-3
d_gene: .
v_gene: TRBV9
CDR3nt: TGTGCCAGCAACCCCTCCCCAGGGCCCACAGATACGCAGTATTTT
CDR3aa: CASNPSPGPTDTQYF

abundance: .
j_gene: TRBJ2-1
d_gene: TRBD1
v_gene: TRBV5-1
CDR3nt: TGCGCCAGCAGCTACTGGACAGGGGGGTTAAATGAGCAGTTCTTC
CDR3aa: CASSYWTGGLNEQFF

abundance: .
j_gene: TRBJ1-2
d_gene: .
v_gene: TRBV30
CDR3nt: TGTGCCTGGAGCATCCACGGGGGAGGCTATGGCTACACCTTC
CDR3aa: CAWSIHGGGYGYTF